This T cell receptor beta chain originates from a study of blood T cells in healthy people across ages. Whole-study results and caveats: Roughly linear age-related decline in beta diversity appeared, significant by age around 38.

Deletions cut 4 bases from V and 0 bases from J, with 10 bases between. Germline V gene lookup returns CDR1 SEHNR and CDR2 FQNEAQ (reference sequence). This CDR3 spans 15 amino acids. This clonotype was recorded a few times. The antigen is not known. For the second PCR, which ran for about 7 to 11 cycles, a sample-barcoded 5' primer and a J-beta primer mix were used. MiXCR was run by TCRdb on the 5' RACE reads, yielding one entry per CDR3 protein. Of approximately 1.5 million distinct CDR3 sequences listed, 35% to 45% are singletons. Sequencing input: blood. The source of this sequence is a woman aged 18-35 years in good health. The genes are TRBV7-9 and TRBJ2-1; D is undetermined. The CDR3 loop is CASSSTVTSYNEQFF. The CDR3 DNA reads TGTGCCAGCAGCTCCACAGTCACCTCCTACAATGAGCAGTTCTTC.